This TCR beta chain was sequenced during a study of T cell responses to AZD1222 COVID-19 vaccine. Study-level findings and limits: Clonal diversity may have been underestimated, and the donors were mostly white British, with more females than males.

With respect to this clone: Its specificity is unknown.

The ends lost 5 bases at V and 0 bases at J; junction bases unmatched: 3. The CDR3 covers 14 residues. Germline V lookup: CDR1 SQVTM, CDR2 ANQGSEA. Only in-frame clones appear in the TCRdb table, and some are missing; sequencing was by immunoSEQ multiplex PCR. The sample lists over 95,000 clones, about 86% seen once, with roughly an eighth in the top ten. The sequenced sample was peripheral blood, obtained on day 0 of AZD1222 vaccination. The chain links TRBV29-1 to TRBJ2-2, with 7 bases lining up with TRBD1. The sequence came from an adult in good health. CDR3 sequence: CSVRQGSNTGELFF. The DNA of the CDR3 is TGCAGCGTTCGACAGGGCTCGAACACCGGGGAGCTGTTTTTT.